These 28 T cell receptor beta chains were all obtained from the same sample, sequenced in a study of beta chain features in type 1 diabetes. The sequenced template was cDNA made from the entire isolated RNA. Only in-frame clones appear in the TCRdb table, and some are missing; sequencing was by immunoSEQ multiplex PCR. This sample carries under 450,000 clones, more than 12% of them seen once, and the ten largest clones take approximately 0.02%. Sequencing was performed on naive CD4+ T cells from blood. The receptors were sampled from a woman between 18 and 29 years old in good health.

This chain joins TRBV28 and TRBJ2-3; D perhaps matches TRBD2 (6 bases). This CDR3 is 15 amino acids long. V gave up 6 bases and J gave up 0 bases, with 13 bases separating them. CDR1 and CDR2 (germline): MDHEN, SYDVKM. CDR3 loop: CASSLLAPSTDTQYF. CDR3 DNA sequence: TGTGCCAGCAGCTTACTAGCCCCTAGCACAGATACGCAGTATTTT.

J is TRBJ2-1 and V is TRBV5-4, with TRBD2 matching over 13 bases. CDR3 length: 18 residues. Trimming at V came to 2 bases and at J to 7 bases, leaving 12 bases not matched to a gene. Germline V CDR1 and CDR2: SGHNT, YYREEE (reference sequence). CDR3 sequence reads: CASSLRTSGSSFINEQFF. For the CDR3, the DNA is TGTGCCAGCAGCTTAAGGACTAGCGGGAGTTCATTTATAAATGAGCAGTTCTTC.

This clone was seen a handful of times. V is TRBV6-5 and J is TRBJ2-7; 7 bases match TRBD1. Germline V gene sequence: CDR1 MNHEY, CDR2 SVGAGI. The CDR3 is 15 residues long. V was pared by 6 bases and J by 1 base, with 9 bases of the junction left unmatched. CDR3 residues: CASSFDRALSYEQYF. The CDR3 coding sequence is TGTGCCAGCAGCTTCGACAGGGCCCTATCCTACGAGCAGTACTTC.

The chain employs TRBV9 and TRBJ2-5; the match to TRBD2 covers 8 bases. The V and J ends lost 0 bases and 4 bases, in that order; junction bases with no gene match: 14. CDR1 and CDR2 (germline): SGDLS, YYNGEE. CDR3 length: 18 amino acids. The CDR3 loop is CASSVGPTGGPRRETQYF. CDR3 bases: TGTGCCAGCAGCGTAGGACCAACGGGAGGGCCGCGGCGAGAGACCCAGTACTTC. Full variable domain (rest looked up from reference TRBV9 and TRBJ2-5): DSGVTQTPKHLITATGQRVTLRCSPRSGDLSVYWYQQSLDQGLQFLIQYYNGEERAKGNILERFSAQQFPDLHSELNLSSLELGDSALYFCASSVGPTGGPRRETQYFGPGTRLLVL.

The chain couples TRBV5-1 to TRBJ1-1, with D tentatively TRBD1 (5 bases). This CDR3 region has 14 residues. CDR1 and CDR2 (germline): SGHRS, YFSETQ. V was clipped by 5 bases and J by 5 bases, with 16 bases between them. The DNA for the CDR3 is TGCGCCAGCAGTTTTTCCAACCAGGGTACTGAAGCTTTCTTT. This sequence encodes CASSFSNQGTEAFF. Full variable domain (rest looked up from reference TRBV5-1 and TRBJ1-1): KAGVTQTPRYLIKTRGQQVTLSCSPISGHRSVSWYQQTPGQGLQFLFEYFSETQRNKGNFPGRFSGRQFSNSRSEMNVSTLELGDSALYLCASSFSNQGTEAFFGQGTRLTVV.

The J gene is TRBJ2-1, the V gene TRBV7-2, with 8 bases lining up with TRBD2. Germline CDR1 is SGHTA and CDR2 is FQGNSA. V gave up 2 bases and J gave up 10 bases; unmatched junction bases: 7. This CDR3 region has 14 residues. The CDR3 DNA reads TGTGCCAGCAGCTTACCGGCGGGAGGAGTCGAGCAGTTCTTC. It is translated as CASSLPAGGVEQFF. Together with reference TRBV7-2 and TRBJ2-1, the CDR3 gives the full variable domain: GAGVSQSPSNKVTEKGKDVELRCDPISGHTALYWYRQSLGQGLEFLIYFQGNSAPDKSGLPSDRFSAERTGGSVSTLTIQRTQQEDSAVYLCASSLPAGGVEQFFGPGTRLTVL.

The V and J genes are TRBV7-2 and TRBJ2-1; 7 positions agree with TRBD2. Unmatched junction bases numbered 14, after V lost 0 bases and J lost 9 bases. Per the germline V gene, CDR1 is SGHTA and CDR2 is FQGNSA. This CDR3 has 17 amino acids. CDR3 region: CASSLASAGTSDGEQFF. For the CDR3, the DNA is TGTGCCAGCAGCTTAGCCTCAGCGGGAACTTCTGATGGTGAGCAGTTCTTC.

The J gene is TRBJ1-1, the V gene TRBV7-9; 7 nucleotides line up with TRBD1. Germline V CDR1 and CDR2: SEHNR, FQNEAQ (reference sequence). Unmatched junction bases numbered 7, after V lost 5 bases and J lost 4 bases. This CDR3 region has 14 residues. The DNA for the CDR3 is TGTGCCAGCAGCCGACAGGGTGCGACCACTGAAGCTTTCTTT. Its protein is CASSRQGATTEAFF.

The sample holds a few counts of this clone. This chain links TRBV4-2 with TRBJ2-7; D is possibly TRBD2 (6 bases). The V gene's germline CDR1 is LGHNA and CDR2 YNFKEQ. The CDR3 contains 15 residues. Trimming removed 0 bases at V and 3 bases at J, with 12 bases between. CDR3: CASSQDLPGLYEQYF. As DNA, the CDR3 is TGTGCCAGCAGCCAAGATCTCCCGGGACTCTACGAGCAGTACTTC.

The chain couples TRBV14 to TRBJ2-1; a weak D match, TRBD1 (6 bases). The CDR3 contains 14 residues. The V gene lost 0 bases and the J gene lost 9 bases, with 12 bases spanning the gap. The germline gives CDR1 SGHDN, CDR2 FVKESK. In DNA form, the CDR3 reads TGTGCCAGCAGCCAAGACAGGGGTATAGGTGAGCAGTTCTTC. Its translation: CASSQDRGIGEQFF. Full variable domain (remainder filled in from reference TRBV14 and TRBJ2-1): EAGVTQFPSHSVIEKGQTVTLRCDPISGHDNLYWYRRVMGKEIKFLLHFVKESKQDESGMPNNRFLAERTGGTYSTLKVQPAELEDSGVYFCASSQDRGIGEQFFGPGTRLTVL.

CDR3 DNA: TGTGCCTGGAGTATATGGGGGCAGACTAGCAATCAGCCCCAGCATTTT. Translated: CAWSIWGQTSNQPQHF. The chain uses TRBV30 and TRBJ1-5; possibly TRBD1 for D (6 bases). Germline assignment: CDR1 GTSNPN and CDR2 SVGIG (reference sequence). The CDR3 extends over 16 amino acids. V dropped 2 bases and J dropped 0 bases, with 14 bases sitting between them.

The J gene is TRBJ2-2, the V gene TRBV30; D remains unclear. This CDR3 has 14 residues. Trimming pared 4 bases from V and 7 bases from J, leaving 16 bases between. Germline V gene lookup returns CDR1 GTSNPN and CDR2 SVGIG (reference sequence). The CDR3 sequence is CAWTTLPTVGELFF. CDR3 sequence (DNA): TGTGCCTGGACCACTCTACCAACTGTCGGGGAGCTGTTTTTT.

This clone was counted a few times. The V gene is TRBV5-1, the J gene TRBJ1-2; D is ambiguous. CDR1 is SGHRS, CDR2 YFSETQ, per germline. Trimming took 0 bases from V and 1 from J, leaving 7 bases between them. The CDR3 is made up of 14 amino acids. The chain's CDR3 is CASSLVPGNYGYTF. CDR3 in DNA: TGCGCCAGCAGCTTGGTTCCGGGTAACTATGGCTACACCTTC.

This clone has only a few counts. This rearrangement joins TRBV29-1 to TRBJ2-5, with a possible D match to TRBD1 (5 bases). V was trimmed by 5 bases and J by 5 bases, leaving 12 bases between them. The germline V gene encodes CDR1 SQVTM and CDR2 ANQGSEA. The length of the CDR3 is 12 residues. The CDR3 protein is CSVLKGLETQYF. The DNA for the CDR3 is TGCAGCGTTCTTAAGGGGCTGGAGACCCAGTACTTC.

A note on this clone: Other DNA sequences in this sample translate to the same CDR3. The J gene is TRBJ2-7, the V gene TRBV30; 9 bases align to TRBD1. Germline V gene lookup returns CDR1 GTSNPN and CDR2 SVGIG (reference sequence). Trimming cost V 5 bases and J 1 base; bases outside gene matches: 0. CDR3 size: 12 residues. DNA of the CDR3: TGTGCCTGGGACAGGGGGTCCTACGAGCAGTACTTC. Its protein is CAWDRGSYEQYF.

This clone was detected a few times. This chain joins TRBV7-2 and TRBJ2-1, with a tentative D call TRBD2 (6 bases). The CDR3 contains 11 residues. V gave up 5 bases and J gave up 7 bases, with 6 bases separating them. Germline V gives CDR1 SGHTA, CDR2 FQGNSA. CDR3 sequence reads: CASSGGNEQFF. The CDR3, as DNA: TGTGCCAGCAGCGGAGGGAATGAGCAGTTCTTC.

This chain uses TRBV7-2 with TRBJ1-1; no firm D call. Trimming took 5 bases from V and 0 from J, leaving 10 bases between them. From germline, CDR1 is SGHTA and CDR2 FQGNSA. CDR3 length: 14 residues. The CDR3 coding sequence is TGTGCCAGCAGCCCTCAGTGGCTGAACACTGAAGCTTTCTTT. It encodes CASSPQWLNTEAFF.

This chain links TRBV11-3 with TRBJ2-1; possibly TRBD2 for D (6 bases). V was trimmed by 6 bases and J by 9 bases, leaving 21 bases between them. Germline loops: CDR1 SGHNT, CDR2 YENEEA. This CDR3 comprises 15 residues. CDR3 DNA: TGTGCCAGCAGGGCGCGTTTACACGGAGGGGCTGAGCAGTTCTTC. Protein sequence: CASRARLHGGAEQFF.

This clone was picked up a small number of times. J is TRBJ2-7 and V is TRBV2; 8 nucleotides line up with TRBD1. V dropped 6 bases and J dropped 6; count of bases not matched to a gene: 10. The CDR3 loop spans 14 amino acids. Germline V lookup: CDR1 SNHLY, CDR2 FYNNEI. The CDR3 sequence is CASRAGQGVSEQYF. The CDR3 bases are TGTGCCAGCAGGGCCGGACAGGGTGTTTCCGAGCAGTACTTC.

The chain has TRBV15 and TRBJ2-7, with D possibly matching TRBD2 (5 bases). This CDR3 is 16 amino acids long. Germline-derived CDR1 and CDR2 are LNHNV and YYDKDF (reference sequence). V was trimmed by 1 base and J by 1 base, leaving 14 bases between them. The CDR3 protein is CATSRVSRGLSYEQYF. The CDR3 region has the DNA TGTGCCACCAGCAGAGTCTCCCGGGGTCTGTCCTACGAGCAGTACTTC.

The chain uses TRBV29-1 and TRBJ1-1, with 11 nucleotides matching TRBD1. Germline CDR1 SQVTM, CDR2 ANQGSEA. The V segment lost 5 bases and the J segment 5 bases; nucleotides outside the gene matches: 4. The CDR3 contains 13 residues. The DNA of the CDR3 is TGCAGCGTTACGGACAGGGGGCCAACTGAAGCTTTCTTT. This codes for CSVTDRGPTEAFF.

This clone was observed a handful of times. CDR3 bases: TGTGCCACCAGCAAGATCGGAGACAGGCCGAACACTGAAGCTTTCTTT. Protein: CATSKIGDRPNTEAFF. The chain uses TRBV15 and TRBJ1-1, with D possibly TRBD1 on 6 matching bases. CDR1 and CDR2 from the germline V gene are LNHNV and YYDKDF (reference sequence). This CDR3 is 16 amino acids long. Deletions cut 4 bases from V and 1 base from J, with 16 bases between.

This rearrangement joins TRBV18 to TRBJ1-1; 9 bases are shared with TRBD1. V was clipped by 2 bases and J by 4 bases; unmatched bases: 11. Germline V gives CDR1 KGHSH, CDR2 LQKENI. The CDR3 sequence is 17 residues long. CDR3 in DNA: TGTGCCAGCTCACCAATGGACAGGGGCATGGGATCCACTGAAGCTTTCTTT. This translates into CASSPMDRGMGSTEAFF.

This clone has a handful of counts. The V call is TRBV5-4, the J call TRBJ2-1; D gene ambiguous. Trimming removed 2 bases at V and 9 bases at J, with 9 bases between. This CDR3 contains 12 residues. The germline gives CDR1 SGHNT, CDR2 YYREEE (reference sequence). In DNA, the CDR3 is TGTGCCAGCAGCTTAGCTTTTGGTGAGCAGTTCTTC. It specifies CASSLAFGEQFF.

This clone showed up just a few times. The V call is TRBV25-1, the J call TRBJ2-7; 8 bases fit TRBD1. Germline V gene lookup returns CDR1 MGHDK and CDR2 SYGVNS. Trimming removed 2 bases from V and 5 bases from J; junction bases left unmatched: 5. The CDR3 has 14 amino acids. The CDR3 spells CASSEMGRGHEQYF. CDR3 nucleotide sequence: TGTGCCAGCAGTGAAATGGGCAGGGGGCACGAGCAGTACTTC.

The rearrangement uses TRBV7-2 and TRBJ1-1; D is unclear. Per germline, CDR1 SGHTA and CDR2 FQGNSA. The CDR3 spans 13 residues. V was trimmed by 2 bases and J by 1 base, leaving 5 bases between them. Written as DNA, the CDR3 is TGTGCCAGCAGCTTACAAAAGAACACTGAAGCTTTCTTT. Protein product: CASSLQKNTEAFF.

The chain combines TRBV7-3 with TRBJ2-6, with D hard to call. The CDR3 totals 18 residues. V was pared by 1 base and J by 1 base, with 14 bases between. The germline gives CDR1 SGHTA, CDR2 FQGTGA. CDR3 region: CASSLIPGVGSGANVLTF. The CDR3, as DNA: TGTGCCAGCAGCTTAATACCCGGAGTTGGGTCTGGGGCCAACGTCCTGACTTTC.

The chain uses TRBV7-2 and TRBJ1-2; D possibly corresponds to TRBD1 (5 bases). Germline V gene sequence: CDR1 SGHTA, CDR2 FQGNSA. The CDR3 is made up of 14 amino acids. The V end lost 6 bases, the J end lost 4 bases, and 15 bases lay between the germline ends. The CDR3 DNA reads TGTGCCAGCAGGCTACAGGCGGACGTCTATGGCTACACCTTC. Its translation is CASRLQADVYGYTF.